Here is one T cell receptor beta chain with its context. The antigen it recognizes is unknown. One junction end does not reproduce the germline sequence, and a read error may be involved. Genomic DNA was extracted from sorted cells for sequencing of the TCRbeta CDR3 region. TCRbeta CDR3 regions were sequenced using the immunoSEQ Assay. TCRdb provides this immuneACCESS table in a form limited to in-frame rearrangements. Some clones are lacking; in checked studies, under half of them reflect an unresolved V gene, and why the rest are absent is not known. Present in this sample are under 85,000 clones, approximately 95% of which were seen just once. The leading ten clones occupy just over 20% of the sample. According to the germline V gene, CDR1 reads MNHEY and CDR2 reads SVGAGI. Counted from cysteine to phenylalanine, this CDR3 has 13 amino acids. Just CDR3 DNA is preserved here, 39 bases in frame from base 1.

This specimen belongs to a study of OX40 agonist ivuxolimab in advanced cancers. General notes on the study: Ivuxolimab was an agonistic, fully human IgG2 monoclonal antibody directed against OX40 (CD134), a costimulatory receptor. Intravenous ivuxolimab was administered to patients every 2 weeks at six dose levels: 0.01, 0.1, 0.3, 1.5, 3 and 10 mg/kg. Of the approximately 50 patients in dose escalation, about 20 had hepatocellular carcinoma, around 15 had melanoma, 9 had renal cell carcinoma and 9 had head and neck cancer. A male proportion of 70% to 90% and a mean age of around 60 years, ranging from roughly 23 to 90, were recorded for the dose-escalation cohort. Prior anti-PD-1, anti-PD-L1 or anti-CTLA-4 therapy was permitted, and approximately 39% of dose-escalation patients had received checkpoint inhibitors. Three dose-escalation patients achieved partial responses, one with hepatocellular carcinoma and two with cutaneous melanoma. Peripheral TCRbeta sequencing aimed to test whether ivuxolimab altered TCR sequence diversity and caused clonal T-cell expansion. The paper describes the monotherapy dose-escalation part (N = 52 patients) of the phase I trial of ivuxolimab. The full study reports these points: At doses of 0.1 to 3.0 mg/kg, clonal expansion of both CD4+ and CD8+ T cells in blood was seen between baseline and week 6. After ivuxolimab, more expanded clones were found on average in CD8+ T cells than in CD4+ T cells. Low levels of normalized T-cell clonal expansion were also seen in some nonresponding patients. The antigen specificity of the peripheral T cells that underwent clonal expansion was not determined. In the 0.1-3.0 mg/kg groups, partial responders were among the patients with the lowest normalized peripheral clonal expansion, particularly in CD8+ T cells.

The trial excluded patients who had a history of autoimmune disease or who were on systemic immunosuppression. Peripheral blood for TCR sequencing was collected from all dose cohorts at baseline, on cycle 4 day 1, and on cycle 7 day 1. The samples were taken from a phase I, first-in-human, multicenter, open-label dose-escalation trial of ivuxolimab. Adults with locally advanced or metastatic head and neck squamous cell, hepatocellular, melanoma or renal cell carcinoma were enrolled in the trial. CD4+ and CD8+ T cells were sorted separately from peripheral blood before TCR sequencing. The rearranged segments are TRBV6-5 and TRBJ1-1, with the D gene uncertain. This TCR came from an adult with an advanced solid tumor such as melanoma, head and neck, liver or kidney cancer. The sample here was CD4+ or CD8+ T cells sorted from blood, taken in a trial of the OX40 agonist ivuxolimab. The sequenced DNA: TGTGCCAGCAGATACTCACTGAACACTGAAGCTTTCTTT. It specifies CASRYSLNTEAFF.